Listed below are T cell receptor beta chains from one sample, sequenced in a study of T cell responses to AZD1222 COVID-19 vaccine. Profiling relied on immunoSEQ multiplex PCR, and the TCRdb table lists in-frame clones only, not all of them. The repertoire consists of approximately 150,000 clones, with under 95% occurring once and the leading ten covering 4.4%. Here the sequenced sample was peripheral blood, taken on day 0 of MenACWY control vaccination. The receptors come from an adult in good health. CDR3s include the opening cysteine and the closing phenylalanine or tryptophan. Each record gives: J gene, D gene, clone size, V gene, CDR3 protein, CDR3 DNA. The D gene is left open where the match is weak. Clone sizes are given selectively: once, few, many, or a class where the clone is expanded.

J gene: TRBJ1-4
D gene: NA
clone size: once
V gene: TRBV5-8
CDR3 protein: CASSSGTPGHEKLFF
CDR3 DNA: TGTGCCAGCAGTTCCGGGACCCCTGGACATGAAAAACTGTTTTTT

J gene: TRBJ2-5
D gene: NA
clone size: NA
V gene: TRBV10-3
CDR3 protein: CAINPGPQETQYF
CDR3 DNA: TGTGCCATCAACCCAGGGCCTCAAGAGACCCAGTACTTC

J gene: TRBJ1-2
D gene: NA
clone size: NA
V gene: TRBV12-3/TRBV12-4
CDR3 protein: CATTRGTNYGYTF
CDR3 DNA: TGTGCCACCACACGGGGGACTAACTATGGCTACACCTTC

J gene: TRBJ2-7
D gene: NA
clone size: NA
V gene: TRBV19
CDR3 protein: CASSEYRGEQYF
CDR3 DNA: TGTGCCAGTAGTGAGTACAGAGGCGAGCAGTACTTC

J gene: TRBJ2-1
D gene: NA
clone size: NA
V gene: TRBV7-9
CDR3 protein: CASSPSIHEQFF
CDR3 DNA: TGTGCCAGCAGCCCCTCGATTCATGAGCAGTTCTTC

J gene: TRBJ2-1
D gene: TRBD2
clone size: once
V gene: TRBV7-2
CDR3 protein: CASSVLGGSSGQFF
CDR3 DNA: TGTGCCAGCAGCGTGCTGGGCGGGAGTTCGGGGCAGTTCTTC

J gene: TRBJ2-3
D gene: TRBD1
clone size: NA
V gene: TRBV3-1/TRBV3-2
CDR3 protein: CASSQSWTGVVDTQYF
CDR3 DNA: TGTGCCAGCAGCCAATCATGGACAGGGGTAGTAGATACGCAGTATTTT

J gene: TRBJ2-2
D gene: TRBD1
clone size: NA
V gene: TRBV10-3
CDR3 protein: CAISDRGRGGGELFF
CDR3 DNA: TGTGCCATCAGTGACAGGGGGCGAGGCGGCGGGGAGCTGTTTTTT

J gene: TRBJ1-6
D gene: NA
clone size: once
V gene: TRBV6-5
CDR3 protein: CASSYSPGDNSPLHF
CDR3 DNA: TGTGCCAGCAGTTACTCGCCAGGGGATAATTCACCCCTCCACTTT

J gene: TRBJ2-7
D gene: TRBD2
clone size: NA
V gene: TRBV19
CDR3 protein: CASSSQAGGLYEQYF
CDR3 DNA: TGTGCCAGTAGTTCCCAAGCCGGGGGACTATACGAGCAGTACTTC

J gene: TRBJ2-2
D gene: TRBD2
clone size: few
V gene: TRBV30
CDR3 protein: CAWSVGLAGGPYTGELFF
CDR3 DNA: TGTGCCTGGAGTGTTGGACTAGCGGGAGGGCCCTACACCGGGGAGCTGTTTTTT

J gene: TRBJ2-5
D gene: NA
clone size: NA
V gene: TRBV11-2
CDR3 protein: CASSFRRERVWETQYF
CDR3 DNA: TGTGCCAGCAGCTTTAGGAGGGAGAGGGTTTGGGAGACCCAGTACTTC

J gene: TRBJ2-1
D gene: TRBD2
clone size: NA
V gene: TRBV19
CDR3 protein: CASSIAPTPSTSFNEQFF
CDR3 DNA: TGTGCCAGTAGTATAGCCCCCACTCCTTCGACTAGCTTCAATGAGCAGTTCTTC

J gene: TRBJ2-5
D gene: TRBD2
clone size: NA
V gene: TRBV7-9
CDR3 protein: CASSQGLARETQYF
CDR3 DNA: TGTGCCAGCAGCCAAGGACTAGCACGAGAGACCCAGTACTTC

J gene: TRBJ1-6
D gene: NA
clone size: NA
V gene: TRBV7-2
CDR3 protein: CASSLAPGVNSPLHF
CDR3 DNA: TGTGCCAGCAGCTTAGCTCCTGGCGTAAACTCACCCCTCCACTTT

J gene: TRBJ1-2
D gene: TRBD1
clone size: NA
V gene: TRBV6-6
CDR3 protein: CASSGGQRTYGYTF
CDR3 DNA: TGTGCCAGCAGTGGGGGACAGCGGACCTATGGCTACACCTTC

J gene: TRBJ1-4
D gene: TRBD1
clone size: NA
V gene: TRBV7-7
CDR3 protein: CASSSGGGTGNEKLFF
CDR3 DNA: TGTGCCAGCAGCTCCGGGGGGGGGACAGGGAATGAAAAACTGTTTTTT

J gene: TRBJ2-7
D gene: TRBD2
clone size: NA
V gene: TRBV10-3
CDR3 protein: CAISGGLAGGYEQYF
CDR3 DNA: TGTGCCATCAGTGGGGGACTAGCGGGAGGATACGAGCAGTACTTC

J gene: TRBJ1-3
D gene: NA
clone size: NA
V gene: TRBV7-2
CDR3 protein: CASSLAGRAGNTIYF
CDR3 DNA: TGTGCCAGCAGCTTAGCGGGCAGGGCTGGAAACACCATATATTTT

J gene: TRBJ1-5
D gene: NA
clone size: few
V gene: TRBV4-2
CDR3 protein: CASSQGTEPHQPQHF
CDR3 DNA: TGTGCCAGCAGCCAAGGAACGGAGCCCCATCAGCCCCAGCATTTT

J gene: TRBJ1-1
D gene: NA
clone size: NA
V gene: TRBV4-1
CDR3 protein: CASSRGTENTEAFF
CDR3 DNA: TGCGCCAGCAGCAGAGGGACGGAGAACACTGAAGCTTTCTTT

J gene: TRBJ2-7
D gene: NA
clone size: NA
V gene: TRBV14
CDR3 protein: CASSHRDTLALRVLNEQYF
CDR3 DNA: TGTGCCAGCAGCCACCGAGACACCTTAGCCCTTAGAGTATTGAACGAGCAGTACTTC

J gene: TRBJ2-6
D gene: NA
clone size: NA
V gene: TRBV6-5
CDR3 protein: CASQDPSGANVLTF
CDR3 DNA: TGTGCAAGTCAGGACCCCTCTGGGGCCAACGTCCTGACTTTC

J gene: TRBJ1-4
D gene: NA
clone size: NA
V gene: TRBV5-6
CDR3 protein: CASSLSTEKLFF
CDR3 DNA: TGTGCCAGCAGCTTGTCGACTGAAAAACTGTTTTTT

J gene: TRBJ2-7
D gene: TRBD2
clone size: few
V gene: TRBV2
CDR3 protein: CASSPSREVAQYF
CDR3 DNA: TGTGCCAGCAGCCCTTCCCGGGAGGTAGCGCAGTACTTC

J gene: TRBJ2-7
D gene: NA
clone size: NA
V gene: TRBV6-5
CDR3 protein: CASSTDGLYEQYF
CDR3 DNA: TGTGCCAGCAGCACGGACGGACTCTACGAGCAGTACTTC

J gene: TRBJ2-5
D gene: NA
clone size: once
V gene: TRBV5-6
CDR3 protein: CASTSGVAMRETQYF
CDR3 DNA: TGTGCCAGCACCTCAGGGGTGGCAATGCGGGAGACCCAGTACTTC

J gene: TRBJ2-3
D gene: NA
clone size: NA
V gene: TRBV3-1/TRBV3-2
CDR3 protein: CASSQGARGQYF
CDR3 DNA: TGTGCCAGCAGCCAAGGGGCTAGGGGGCAGTATTTT

J gene: TRBJ1-1
D gene: NA
clone size: NA
V gene: TRBV5-1
CDR3 protein: CASSWPGGQSERTEAFF
CDR3 DNA: TGCGCCAGCAGTTGGCCCGGGGGGCAAAGTGAGCGGACTGAAGCTTTCTTT

J gene: TRBJ2-5
D gene: TRBD1
clone size: once
V gene: TRBV19
CDR3 protein: CASQQGNQETQYF
CDR3 DNA: TGTGCCAGTCAACAGGGGAACCAAGAGACCCAGTACTTC

J gene: TRBJ2-2
D gene: NA
clone size: NA
V gene: TRBV9
CDR3 protein: CASSVGRNTGELFF
CDR3 DNA: TGTGCCAGCAGCGTAGGGCGGAACACCGGGGAGCTGTTTTTT

J gene: TRBJ2-1
D gene: NA
clone size: NA
V gene: TRBV14
CDR3 protein: CASSQMGTPDNEQFF
CDR3 DNA: TGTGCCAGCAGCCAAATGGGGACACCTGACAATGAGCAGTTCTTC

J gene: TRBJ1-1
D gene: NA
clone size: NA
V gene: TRBV5-1
CDR3 protein: CASSLATARGYTEAFF
CDR3 DNA: TGCGCCAGCAGCTTGGCCACGGCCAGGGGATACACTGAAGCTTTCTTT

J gene: TRBJ2-3
D gene: TRBD2
clone size: NA
V gene: TRBV29-1
CDR3 protein: CSVEGPGRVDTQYF
CDR3 DNA: TGCAGCGTTGAGGGGCCAGGGAGGGTAGATACGCAGTATTTT

J gene: TRBJ2-2
D gene: TRBD1
clone size: NA
V gene: TRBV6-1
CDR3 protein: CASSESPTGFTGELFF
CDR3 DNA: TGTGCCAGCAGTGAATCACCGACAGGGTTCACCGGGGAGCTGTTTTTT

J gene: TRBJ2-3
D gene: NA
clone size: once
V gene: TRBV7-3
CDR3 protein: CASSRDSTDTQYF
CDR3 DNA: TGTGCCAGCAGTAGAGACAGTACAGATACGCAGTATTTT

J gene: TRBJ1-5
D gene: TRBD1
clone size: NA
V gene: TRBV6-2/TRBV6-3
CDR3 protein: CASTPTRDRGRQPQHF
CDR3 DNA: TGTGCCAGCACCCCTACCCGGGACAGGGGGAGACAGCCCCAGCATTTT

J gene: TRBJ2-1
D gene: TRBD2
clone size: NA
V gene: TRBV5-1
CDR3 protein: CASSRAETSGSEQFF
CDR3 DNA: TGCGCCAGCAGCCGGGCTGAGACTAGCGGTAGTGAGCAGTTCTTC

J gene: TRBJ1-5
D gene: NA
clone size: NA
V gene: TRBV28
CDR3 protein: CASSFRSRDQPQHF
CDR3 DNA: TGTGCCAGCAGTTTCCGATCCCGGGATCAGCCCCAGCATTTT

J gene: TRBJ2-3
D gene: NA
clone size: NA
V gene: TRBV28
CDR3 protein: CASSWSYSGTDTQYF
CDR3 DNA: TGTGCCAGCAGTTGGTCCTATTCGGGCACAGATACGCAGTATTTT